The next 9 T cell receptor beta chains were all read from a single sample in a study of blood T cell repertoires in COVID-19. Profiling relied on immunoSEQ multiplex PCR, and the TCRdb table lists in-frame clones only, not all of them. The sample carries around 290,000 clones, around 88% recorded once. Sequences were obtained from peripheral blood. The receptors derive from a man aged 40-55 years with acute or convalescent COVID-19.

The J gene is TRBJ1-5, the V gene TRBV7-9; D unresolved. The CDR3 has 13 amino acids. Trimming left V 5 bases short and J 0 bases short, with 5 bases between. Germline-derived CDR1 and CDR2 are SEHNR and FQNEAQ (reference sequence). The CDR3 DNA sequence: TGTGCCAGCAGCGCGGATAGCAATCAGCCCCAGCATTTT. Translating gives CASSADSNQPQHF. The whole variable domain, remainder taken from reference TRBV7-9 and TRBJ1-5, is DTGVSQNPRHKITKRGQNVTFRCDPISEHNRLYWYRQTLGQGPEFLTYFQNEAQLEKSRLLSDRFSAERPKGSFSTLEIQRTEQGDSAMYLCASSADSNQPQHFGDGTRLSIL.

The chain couples TRBV12-3 or TRBV12-4 to TRBJ1-3; no reliable D call. Trimming removed 5 bases from V and 5 bases from J, with 10 bases in between. This CDR3 is built from 13 residues. CDR3 nucleotide sequence: TGTGCCAGCAGTCCGGGATCAAGAAACACCATATATTTT. The encoded protein is CASSPGSRNTIYF.

V usage is TRBV20-1 and J usage is TRBJ1-2, with D possibly being TRBD1 (5 bases). The CDR3 runs to 11 residues. From germline, CDR1 is DFQATT and CDR2 SNEGSKA (reference sequence). Trimming took off 7 bases at V and 8 bases at J, with 14 bases between the two ends. Here the CDR3 DNA reads TGCAGTGTGGACACGGGCTGGGGCTACACCTTC. Amino acids: CSVDTGWGYTF.

This clone was observed a single time. The chain carries TRBV6-6 and TRBJ2-6; D not resolved. Germline V gives CDR1 MNHNY, CDR2 SVGAGI (reference sequence). The CDR3 consists of 16 residues. V shed 0 bases and J shed 2 bases, with 8 bases lying between them. CDR3 bases: TGTGCCAGCAGTTACTCGCGCAGGACTGGGGCCAACGTCCTGACTTTC. Translated: CASSYSRRTGANVLTF.

The CDR3 nucleotides are TGTGCCAGCAGCTTAAGTTCAGGGGAAGGCTATGGCTACACCTTC. Its protein product is CASSLSSGEGYGYTF. The genes are TRBV7-2 and TRBJ1-2; possible D gene TRBD1, 6 bases. Between the trimmed V and J ends, which lost 2 bases and 4 bases, there was a span of 14 bases. Germline V gives CDR1 SGHTA, CDR2 FQGNSA. This CDR3 region has 15 residues.

The chain combines TRBV7-9 with TRBJ2-7, with 9 bases aligning to TRBD1. The germline V gene encodes CDR1 SEHNR and CDR2 FQNEAQ (reference sequence). This CDR3 region has 13 residues. The ends lost 5 bases at V and 3 bases at J; junction bases unmatched: 2. The CDR3: CASSRTGDYEQYF. CDR3 bases: TGTGCCAGCAGCCGGACAGGGGACTACGAGCAGTACTTC.

The rearrangement links TRBV7-9 to TRBJ2-7; D is possibly TRBD1 (6 bases). CDR1 and CDR2 (germline): SEHNR, FQNEAQ (reference sequence). The CDR3 contains 14 residues. V lost 5 bases, J lost 3 bases, and 14 bases lay in between. The chain's CDR3 is CASSPPGQFYEQYF. The CDR3 DNA sequence: TGTGCCAGCAGCCCCCCGGGACAATTCTACGAGCAGTACTTC. The full variable domain, rest sourced from reference TRBV7-9 and TRBJ2-7, is DTGVSQNPRHKITKRGQNVTFRCDPISEHNRLYWYRQTLGQGPEFLTYFQNEAQLEKSRLLSDRFSAERPKGSFSTLEIQRTEQGDSAMYLCASSPPGQFYEQYFGPGTRLTVT.

The chain couples TRBV18 to TRBJ2-3; D perhaps matches TRBD2 (5 bases). Germline V CDR1 and CDR2: KGHSH, LQKENI. V lost 2 bases and J 3 bases, leaving 15 bases between the germline ends. The length of the CDR3 is 16 residues. CDR3 in DNA: TGTGCCAGCTCACCAGGCCTTCCAAGGACTACAGATACGCAGTATTTT. It is translated as CASSPGLPRTTDTQYF.

The rearrangement joins TRBV11-2 to TRBJ2-7; a possible D gene is TRBD1 (6 bases). This CDR3 spans 16 amino acids. Germline-derived CDR1 and CDR2 are SGHAT and FQNNGV. Between the trimmed V and J ends, which lost 4 bases and 7 bases, there was a span of 23 bases. The CDR3 loop reads CASSSLPGHGLREQYF. The CDR3 DNA reads as TGTGCCAGCAGCTCGCTACCGGGACATGGGTTACGGGAGCAGTACTTC.